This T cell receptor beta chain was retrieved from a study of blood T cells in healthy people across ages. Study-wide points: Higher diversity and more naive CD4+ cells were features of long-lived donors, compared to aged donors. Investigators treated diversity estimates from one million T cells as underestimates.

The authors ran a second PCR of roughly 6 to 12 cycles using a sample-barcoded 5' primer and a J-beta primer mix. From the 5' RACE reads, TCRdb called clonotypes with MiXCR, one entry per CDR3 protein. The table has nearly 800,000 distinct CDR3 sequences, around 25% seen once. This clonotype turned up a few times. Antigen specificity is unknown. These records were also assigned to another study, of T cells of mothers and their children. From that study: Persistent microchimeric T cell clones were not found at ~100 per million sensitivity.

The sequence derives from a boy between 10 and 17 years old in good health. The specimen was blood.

CDR3 amino acids: CASSRGSKNIQYF. The CDR3 nucleotides read TGTGCCAGCAGCCGCGGGTCTAAAAACATTCAGTACTTC. The chain is built from TRBV7-2 and TRBJ2-4; D perhaps matches TRBD2 (5 bases). V was pared by 5 bases and J by 4 bases, with 9 bases between. Germline assignment: CDR1 SGHTA and CDR2 FQGNSA. The CDR3 covers 13 residues. Using reference TRBV7-2 and TRBJ2-4 for the parts outside the CDR3, the full variable domain is GAGVSQSPSNKVTEKGKDVELRCDPISGHTALYWYRQSLGQGLEFLIYFQGNSAPDKSGLPSDRFSAERTGGSVSTLTIQRTQQEDSAVYLCASSRGSKNIQYFGAGTRLSVL.